Following are 27 T cell receptor beta chains from one sample sequenced in a study of blood T cells in healthy people across ages. Primed by a sample-barcoded 5' primer and a J-beta primer mix, a second PCR proceeded for 7 to 11 cycles. TCRdb passed the 5' RACE reads through MiXCR, listing each CDR3 protein once. The data contain over 750,000 distinct CDR3 sequences, roughly 25% of them singletons. These same records also appear under a second study, on T cells of mothers and their children.

The source material was blood. Receptor source: a boy aged 5-17 years in good health.

This clonotype was detected a few times. The chain has TRBV7-2 and TRBJ2-4; 7 bases are a match to TRBD1. The CDR3 runs 12 residues. V was pared by 3 bases and J by 11 bases, with 4 bases of the junction left unmatched. Germline lookup yields CDR1 SGHTA and CDR2 FQGNSA. CDR3 DNA sequence: TGTGCCAGCAGCTTGGCCGACAGGGTTCAGTACTTC. It codes for CASSLADRVQYF.

This chain joins TRBV12-3 or TRBV12-4 and TRBJ1-5, with 7 bases matching TRBD1. Trimming took 3 bases from V and 4 from J; bases not matched to a gene: 3. The CDR3 has 14 amino acids. The CDR3: CASSFGQANQPQHF. Written as DNA, the CDR3 is TGTGCCAGCAGTTTTGGACAGGCAAATCAGCCCCAGCATTTT.

This clonotype has only a few counts. CDR3 residues: CSVGGRFIYEQYF. CDR3 nucleotides: TGCAGCGTGGGCGGGAGGTTTATCTACGAGCAGTACTTC. The V gene is TRBV29-1, the J gene TRBJ2-1; TRBD2 aligns across 8 bases. The J call may not be correct, given that the DNA end is closer to TRBJ2-7. The CDR3 is made up of 13 amino acids. The germline V gene has CDR1 SQVTM and CDR2 ANQGSEA.

V usage is TRBV4-1 and J usage is TRBJ2-7; D unclear. Trimming removed 0 bases at V and 3 bases at J, with 9 bases between. The CDR3 has 14 amino acids. From germline, CDR1 is MGHRA and CDR2 YSYEKL. CDR3 sequence (DNA): TGCGCCAGCAGCCAAGATCCGGGCGGCTACGAGCAGTACTTC. Amino acid sequence: CASSQDPGGYEQYF.

The chain uses TRBV6-4 and TRBJ1-6, with TRBD1 matching 7 bases. This CDR3 contains 17 residues. The ends lost 2 bases at V and 3 bases at J; junction bases unmatched: 7. CDR1 and CDR2 (germline): MRHNA, SNTAGT. CDR3 sequence (DNA): TGTGCCAGCAGTGACCCAGGGACAGTTCACTATAATTCACCCCTCCACTTT. Amino acids: CASSDPGTVHYNSPLHF.

The genes are TRBV18 and TRBJ2-7; TRBD2 might be the D (6 bases). This CDR3 has 16 residues. The V gene's germline CDR1 is KGHSH and CDR2 LQKENI. V was clipped by 3 bases and J by 5 bases, with 20 bases between them. CDR3 nucleotides: TGTGCCAGCTCACCGAGGACCGGGGAGGTCCCCGACGAGCAGTACTTC. It is translated as CASSPRTGEVPDEQYF.

This clonotype showed up just a few times. This sequence joins TRBV6-1 and TRBJ2-2; D gene ambiguous. V lost 1 base to trimming and J lost 3 bases, with 6 bases between them. The CDR3 spans 14 residues. Germline CDR1 MNHNS, CDR2 SASEGT. The CDR3 reads CASSEGGYTGELFF. CDR3 DNA sequence: TGTGCCAGCAGTGAAGGAGGATACACCGGGGAGCTGTTTTTT.

This clonotype has a handful of counts. This chain joins TRBV3-1 and TRBJ1-1, with D possibly being TRBD1 (6 bases). The V end lost 1 base, the J end lost 11 bases, and 11 bases lay between the germline ends. This CDR3 is built from 12 residues. Per germline, CDR1 LGHDT and CDR2 YNNKEL (reference sequence). CDR3 residues: CASSQGWGRAFF. Written as DNA, the CDR3 is TGTGCCAGCAGCCAAGGATGGGGGCGGGCTTTCTTT. The variable domain in full, with the rest retrieved from reference TRBV3-1 and TRBJ1-1, is DTAVSQTPKYLVTQMGNDKSIKCEQNLGHDTMYWYKQDSKKFLKIMFSYNNKELIINETVPNRFSPKSPDKAHLNLHINSLELGDSAVYFCASSQGWGRAFFGQGTRLTVV.

This clonotype occurred a few times. The chain combines TRBV28 with TRBJ2-7; 9 nucleotides align to TRBD2. Germline V lookup: CDR1 MDHEN, CDR2 SYDVKM. J was trimmed by 0 bases and V by 6 bases; bases with no gene match: 3. The CDR3 sequence is 14 residues long. In nucleotides, the CDR3 is TGTGCCAGCAGGGGTAGCGGGAGCTCCTACGAGCAGTACTTC. Residues: CASRGSGSSYEQYF.

CDR3 bases: TGTGCCAGCAGCGTAGAAGGGTTCGGCGAGCAGTACTTC. Its translation: CASSVEGFGEQYF. V and J are TRBV9 and TRBJ2-7; D not certain. The CDR3 is made up of 13 amino acids. In germline, CDR1 is SGDLS, CDR2 YYNGEE. V was shortened by 0 bases and J by 6 bases, with 10 bases between the two germline ends.

The rearrangement links TRBV28 to TRBJ1-2; D gene ambiguous. With 10 bases removed from V and 0 bases from J, the gap between germline ends came to 12 bases. The CDR3 spans 13 residues. The germline gives CDR1 MDHEN, CDR2 SYDVKM. CDR3: CATWAGANYGYTF. For the CDR3, the DNA is TGTGCCACGTGGGCGGGAGCTAACTATGGCTACACCTTC.

This chain uses TRBV7-9 with TRBJ2-3; 12 bases are a match to TRBD2. This CDR3 contains 16 residues. Germline values: CDR1 SEHNR, CDR2 FQNEAQ (reference sequence). V gave up 7 bases and J gave up 2 bases; unmatched junction bases: 7. The CDR3 DNA follows: TGTGCCAGCAAATCTAGCGGGGGGGTCCCCACAGATACGCAGTATTTT. This codes for CASKSSGGVPTDTQYF.

V usage is TRBV7-2 and J usage is TRBJ1-6; TRBD1 matches 12 bases. Looked up from germline, CDR1 is SGHTA and CDR2 is FQGNSA. This CDR3 region has 15 residues. The V and J ends lost 5 bases and 14 bases, in that order; junction bases with no gene match: 10. This CDR3 reads CASSVGGDRGLALHF. DNA of the CDR3: TGTGCCAGCAGCGTAGGGGGGGACAGGGGGCTTGCCCTCCACTTT. Full variable domain (remainder filled in from reference TRBV7-2 and TRBJ1-6): GAGVSQSPSNKVTEKGKDVELRCDPISGHTALYWYRQSLGQGLEFLIYFQGNSAPDKSGLPSDRFSAERTGGSVSTLTIQRTQQEDSAVYLCASSVGGDRGLALHFGNGTRLTVT.

The chain carries TRBV15 and TRBJ1-2; D ambiguous. From germline, CDR1 is LNHNV and CDR2 YYDKDF (reference sequence). V lost 0 bases, J lost 7 bases, and 9 bases lay in between. There are 13 residues in the CDR3. The CDR3 protein is CATSRDFGSGYTF. The CDR3 DNA reads as TGTGCCACCAGCAGAGATTTCGGGTCTGGCTACACCTTC.

The sample holds a few counts of this clonotype. V and J are TRBV29-1 and TRBJ1-4, with D unresolved. Germline V gene data show CDR1 as SQVTM and CDR2 as ANQGSEA. This CDR3 has 12 amino acids. The V end was cut by 3 bases, the J end by 4 bases, with 6 bases between. DNA of the CDR3: TGCAGCGTTGACGGCGGTAATGAAAAACTGTTTTTT. The encoded protein is CSVDGGNEKLFF. The full variable domain, rest sourced from reference TRBV29-1 and TRBJ1-4, is SAVISQKPSRDICQRGTSLTIQCQVDSQVTMMFWYRQQPGQSLTLIATANQGSEATYESGFVIDKFPISRPNLTFSTLTVSNMSPEDSSIYLCSVDGGNEKLFFGSGTQLSVL.

Details on this clonotype: An end of the junction does not agree with germline; a read error may underlie this. The chain recombines TRBV7-3 with TRBJ2-1; maybe TRBD2 (6 bases). The CDR3 loop spans 15 amino acids. Germline assignment: CDR1 SGHTA and CDR2 FQGTGA. The CDR3 DNA reads as TGTGCCAACAGCTTGGGGACTGTGACCTACAATGAGCAGTTCTTC. It specifies CANSLGTVTYNEQFF.

This clonotype has only a few counts. The CDR3 here is CASSFVGLADQETQYF. The DNA of the CDR3 is TGTGCCAGCAGCTTCGTTGGGCTAGCGGATCAAGAGACCCAGTACTTC. The rearrangement links TRBV7-9 to TRBJ2-5; TRBD2 agrees at 7 bases. This CDR3 spans 16 amino acids. Germline V gene sequence: CDR1 SEHNR, CDR2 FQNEAQ (reference sequence). With 3 bases clipped from V and 2 bases from J, the junction kept 9 bases outside the gene matches.

This clonotype has only a few counts. The chain carries TRBV6-5 and TRBJ2-7; TRBD2 aligns across 7 bases. CDR1 MNHEY and CDR2 SVGAGI come from the germline V gene. The trim removed 6 bases at V and 2 bases at J, leaving 7 bases unmatched. The CDR3 spans 14 residues. The CDR3 protein is CASRASGRTYEQYF. CDR3 in DNA: TGTGCCAGCAGGGCTAGCGGAAGGACCTACGAGCAGTACTTC.

The V and J genes are TRBV20-1 and TRBJ1-1; TRBD1 might be the D (5 bases). The germline V gene has CDR1 DFQATT and CDR2 SNEGSKA (reference sequence). With 6 bases removed from V and 4 bases from J, the gap between germline ends came to 18 bases. This CDR3 is 14 amino acids long. The CDR3 region is CSAKGRWGSTEAFF. CDR3 in DNA: TGCAGTGCCAAGGGACGGTGGGGTAGCACTGAAGCTTTCTTT.

This clonotype was observed a few times. The CDR3 DNA reads TGTGCCAGCAGTGAATACGGAGGGAACTATGGCTACACCTTC. Its translation is CASSEYGGNYGYTF. The rearrangement uses TRBV25-1 and TRBJ1-2; D uncertain. The germline V gene has CDR1 MGHDK and CDR2 SYGVNS. This CDR3 has 14 amino acids. Trimming stripped 0 bases from V and 2 bases from J, with 7 bases between.

This clonotype was observed many times. The genes are TRBV7-2 and TRBJ2-5; D not resolved. CDR1 and CDR2 (germline): SGHTA, FQGNSA. The CDR3 consists of 14 residues. V lost 1 base to trimming and J lost 5 bases, with 11 bases between them. CDR3 DNA sequence: TGTGCCAGCAGCTTAGGATATAGGGCGGAGACCCAGTACTTC. The encoded protein is CASSLGYRAETQYF.

This clonotype was seen a handful of times. The chain combines TRBV12-3 or TRBV12-4 with TRBJ2-5; 9 bases match TRBD2. The trim removed 10 bases at V and 2 bases at J, leaving 5 bases unmatched. This CDR3 contains 13 residues. The CDR3 bases are TGTGCCAAACCTAGCGGGGTACAAGAGACCCAGTACTTC. This encodes CAKPSGVQETQYF.

This clonotype was observed a handful of times. The CDR3 spells CASSYGGAAEAFF. In nucleotides, the CDR3 is TGTGCCAGCAGTTACGGGGGCGCAGCTGAAGCTTTCTTT. The V and J genes are TRBV6-5 and TRBJ1-1; possibly TRBD1 for D (6 bases). Trimming shortened V by 2 bases and J by 6 bases, and 10 bases separated the two germline ends. CDR1 is MNHEY, CDR2 SVGAGI, per germline. CDR3 size: 13 residues.

In its sample, this clonotype was seen a few times. The chain joins TRBV5-6 to TRBJ2-1; D remains unclear. This CDR3 has 13 amino acids. The V end lost 2 bases, the J end lost 8 bases, and 11 bases lay between the germline ends. Germline V gene data show CDR1 as SGHDT and CDR2 as YYEEEE. This CDR3 reads CASSLKLRDEQFF. DNA for the CDR3: TGTGCCAGCAGCTTAAAGCTTCGGGATGAGCAGTTCTTC.

J is TRBJ1-2 and V is TRBV6-5; perhaps TRBD1 as D (5 bases). The germline V gene has CDR1 MNHEY and CDR2 SVGAGI. This CDR3 spans 13 amino acids. Trimming cost V 0 bases and J 6 bases, with 8 bases left between them. Here the CDR3 reads CASSYSGADGYTF. CDR3 sequence (DNA): TGTGCCAGCAGTTACTCAGGGGCGGATGGCTACACCTTC.

This clonotype has just a few counts. The chain combines TRBV28 with TRBJ2-2; the match to TRBD2 covers 14 bases. Germline V gene data show CDR1 as MDHEN and CDR2 as SYDVKM. The CDR3 loop spans 18 amino acids. V shed 5 bases and J 5 bases; nucleotides not matched to a gene: 10. This chain's CDR3 is CASSPPTSGGVRTGELFF. The CDR3 DNA is TGTGCCAGCAGTCCACCGACTAGCGGGGGGGTTCGGACCGGGGAGCTGTTTTTT.

This clonotype was detected only a few times. The J gene is TRBJ1-1, the V gene TRBV7-9; D not resolved. Germline CDR1 SEHNR, CDR2 FQNEAQ (reference sequence). Deletions cut 4 bases from V and 1 base from J, with 13 bases between. The length of the CDR3 is 15 residues. The chain's CDR3 is CASSSDTGQNTEAFF. The CDR3 DNA reads TGTGCCAGCAGCTCCGACACGGGTCAGAACACTGAAGCTTTCTTT.